This is a list of T cell receptor beta chains from one sample in a study of post-analysis software for immune sequencing data. TCRdb ran MiXCR on the PCR reads and lists one entry per CDR3 protein. The sample carries hundreds of thousands of distinct CDR3 sequences, about 53% recorded once. Specimen: blood. These receptors were collected from a girl aged 10 to 17 with multiple sclerosis. CDR3s include the opening cysteine and the closing phenylalanine or tryptophan. Fields, in order: J gene, clone size, V gene, D gene, CDR3 protein, CDR3 DNA. A D gene is named only where the DNA matches it firmly. Not every row has a clone size; where given, it reads once, few, many or a size class.

j_gene: TRBJ2-7
abundance: -
v_gene: TRBV3-1
d_gene: -
CDR3aa: CASSQDVDGAYEQYF
CDR3nt: TGTGCCAGCAGCCAAGATGTTGACGGAGCCTACGAGCAGTACTTC

j_gene: TRBJ2-3
abundance: once
v_gene: TRBV7-2
d_gene: TRBD1
CDR3aa: CASSGQGAGDTQYF
CDR3nt: TGTGCCAGCAGCGGACAGGGGGCCGGAGATACGCAGTATTTT

j_gene: TRBJ2-1
abundance: once
v_gene: TRBV5-1
d_gene: TRBD2
CDR3aa: CASHLGSGSSYNEQFF
CDR3nt: TGCGCCAGCCATCTCGGTAGCGGGAGCTCCTACAATGAGCAGTTCTTC

j_gene: TRBJ2-3
abundance: -
v_gene: TRBV2
d_gene: -
CDR3aa: CASTRWDSMTDTQYF
CDR3nt: TGTGCCAGCACCCGATGGGACTCTATGACAGATACGCAGTATTTT

j_gene: TRBJ2-5
abundance: once
v_gene: TRBV20-1
d_gene: TRBD1
CDR3aa: CGAIRQGEGVQYF
CDR3nt: TGCGGTGCTATTCGGCAGGGGGAAGGCGTGCAGTACTTC

j_gene: TRBJ2-7
abundance: few
v_gene: TRBV5-1
d_gene: -
CDR3aa: CASSLSRPPYEQYF
CDR3nt: TGCGCCAGCAGCTTGTCTAGGCCGCCCTACGAGCAGTACTTC

j_gene: TRBJ2-1
abundance: -
v_gene: TRBV3-1
d_gene: TRBD2
CDR3aa: CASSLFISGSSYNEQFF
CDR3nt: TGTGCCAGCAGCCTATTCATTAGCGGGAGCTCCTACAATGAGCAGTTCTTC

j_gene: TRBJ1-2
abundance: -
v_gene: TRBV20-1
d_gene: -
CDR3aa: CSAAPPMGVYGYTF
CDR3nt: TGCAGTGCTGCCCCACCCATGGGGGTCTATGGCTACACCTTC

j_gene: TRBJ1-2
abundance: -
v_gene: TRBV20-1
d_gene: -
CDR3aa: CSAPRSDGYTF
CDR3nt: TGCAGTGCCCCGAGGAGCGATGGCTACACCTTC

j_gene: TRBJ2-7
abundance: many
v_gene: TRBV20-1
d_gene: TRBD1
CDR3aa: CSADFPGQGSYEQYF
CDR3nt: TGCAGTGCTGATTTCCCGGGACAGGGATCCTACGAGCAGTACTTC

j_gene: TRBJ2-3
abundance: -
v_gene: TRBV4-2
d_gene: TRBD2
CDR3aa: CASSQEGSSGAFTDTQYF
CDR3nt: TGTGCCAGCAGCCAAGAAGGATCTAGCGGGGCCTTCACAGATACGCAGTATTTT

j_gene: TRBJ2-3
abundance: -
v_gene: TRBV9
d_gene: -
CDR3aa: CASSVDWTLDTQYF
CDR3nt: TGTGCCAGCAGCGTGGACTGGACGTTGGATACGCAGTATTTT

j_gene: TRBJ1-2
abundance: -
v_gene: TRBV29-1
d_gene: TRBD1
CDR3aa: CSAATGGNYSYTF
CDR3nt: TGCAGCGCGGCGACAGGGGGCAACTATAGCTACACCTTC

j_gene: TRBJ2-7
abundance: -
v_gene: TRBV20-1
d_gene: -
CDR3aa: CSARVQTDEQYF
CDR3nt: TGCAGTGCTAGGGTCCAGACGGACGAGCAGTACTTC

j_gene: TRBJ2-4
abundance: -
v_gene: TRBV20-1
d_gene: -
CDR3aa: CSVLQGYIQYF
CDR3nt: TGCAGTGTACTCCAGGGGTACATTCAGTACTTC

j_gene: TRBJ2-7
abundance: -
v_gene: TRBV20-1
d_gene: -
CDR3aa: CSASTAVSYEQYF
CDR3nt: TGCAGTGCTAGTACGGCAGTCTCCTACGAGCAGTACTTC

j_gene: TRBJ2-7
abundance: -
v_gene: TRBV5-6
d_gene: -
CDR3aa: CANSLVDRWSYEQYF
CDR3nt: TGTGCCAACAGCTTGGTGGATCGTTGGTCTTACGAGCAGTACTTC

j_gene: TRBJ2-3
abundance: -
v_gene: TRBV6-5
d_gene: -
CDR3aa: CASSYSMHTDTQYF
CDR3nt: TGTGCCAGCAGTTACTCGATGCACACAGATACGCAGTATTTT

j_gene: TRBJ1-1
abundance: -
v_gene: TRBV9
d_gene: -
CDR3aa: CASSWGGANTEAFF
CDR3nt: TGTGCCAGCAGCTGGGGAGGAGCGAACACTGAAGCTTTCTTT

j_gene: TRBJ2-3
abundance: few
v_gene: TRBV3-1
d_gene: -
CDR3aa: CASKGINTQYF
CDR3nt: TGTGCCAGCAAGGGGATAAATACGCAGTATTTT

j_gene: TRBJ2-7
abundance: -
v_gene: TRBV2
d_gene: -
CDR3aa: CASPEDPRQDPYEQYF
CDR3nt: TGTGCCAGTCCAGAGGACCCGAGACAGGACCCCTACGAGCAGTACTTC

j_gene: TRBJ2-3
abundance: -
v_gene: TRBV7-2
d_gene: TRBD2
CDR3aa: CASSLLAGVIPDTQYF
CDR3nt: TGTGCCAGCAGCTTACTAGCGGGAGTGATCCCAGATACGCAGTATTTT

j_gene: TRBJ2-7
abundance: -
v_gene: TRBV20-1
d_gene: -
CDR3aa: CSASGVGPSYEQYF
CDR3nt: TGCAGTGCTAGTGGGGTGGGTCCCTCCTACGAGCAGTACTTC

j_gene: TRBJ1-4
abundance: -
v_gene: TRBV25-1
d_gene: TRBD1
CDR3aa: CASRDRANEKLFF
CDR3nt: TGTGCCAGCCGAGACAGGGCTAATGAAAAACTGTTTTTT

j_gene: TRBJ1-6
abundance: few
v_gene: TRBV6-5
d_gene: TRBD1
CDR3aa: CASRAYRGIGSPLHF
CDR3nt: TGTGCCAGCAGAGCCTACAGGGGTATTGGTTCACCCCTCCACTTT

j_gene: TRBJ1-2
abundance: -
v_gene: TRBV6-1
d_gene: TRBD1
CDR3aa: CASRGQGGPRGLIGYGYTF
CDR3nt: TGTGCCAGCAGAGGACAGGGGGGTCCCCGAGGGCTCATCGGCTATGGCTACACCTTC

j_gene: TRBJ2-1
abundance: once
v_gene: TRBV5-1
d_gene: TRBD2
CDR3aa: CASSLIQGLAGRNEQFF
CDR3nt: TGCGCCAGCAGCTTGATCCAGGGACTAGCGGGACGGAATGAGCAGTTCTTC

j_gene: TRBJ1-2
abundance: few
v_gene: TRBV12-3/TRBV12-4
d_gene: TRBD1
CDR3aa: CASSLSLDRGGYGYTF
CDR3nt: TGTGCCAGCAGTTTGTCGTTGGACAGGGGGGGCTATGGCTACACCTTC

j_gene: TRBJ1-5
abundance: -
v_gene: TRBV20-1
d_gene: -
CDR3aa: CSARDPSSNQPQHF
CDR3nt: TGCAGTGCTAGAGATCCGTCCAGCAATCAGCCCCAGCATTTT

j_gene: TRBJ2-7
abundance: -
v_gene: TRBV20-1
d_gene: -
CDR3aa: CSASAAANLGNEQYF
CDR3nt: TGCAGTGCGTCAGCCGCGGCTAATCTTGGGAACGAGCAGTACTTC

j_gene: TRBJ2-1
abundance: -
v_gene: TRBV11-2
d_gene: TRBD1
CDR3aa: CASSSPFGTGVREQFF
CDR3nt: TGTGCCAGCAGCTCCCCATTTGGGACAGGGGTTCGGGAGCAGTTCTTC

j_gene: TRBJ2-1
abundance: -
v_gene: TRBV5-5
d_gene: -
CDR3aa: CASSPGHNSYNEQFF
CDR3nt: TGTGCCAGCAGCCCAGGACACAACTCCTACAATGAGCAGTTCTTC

j_gene: TRBJ1-1
abundance: few
v_gene: TRBV12-5
d_gene: -
CDR3aa: CASGPIQWPNTEAFF
CDR3nt: TGTGCTAGTGGTCCCATCCAATGGCCGAACACTGAAGCTTTCTTT

j_gene: TRBJ2-7
abundance: -
v_gene: TRBV18
d_gene: -
CDR3aa: CASSPPLVGGHEQYF
CDR3nt: TGTGCCAGCTCACCCCCTCTCGTAGGGGGGCACGAGCAGTACTTC

j_gene: TRBJ1-4
abundance: few
v_gene: TRBV20-1
d_gene: -
CDR3aa: CSARGLNPSTNEKLFF
CDR3nt: TGCAGTGCTAGAGGGCTGAACCCGTCAACTAATGAAAAACTGTTTTTT

j_gene: TRBJ1-1
abundance: once
v_gene: TRBV11-1
d_gene: TRBD1
CDR3aa: CASSLADRNLGAFF
CDR3nt: TGTGCCAGCAGCTTAGCGGACAGGAACCTTGGCGCTTTCTTT

j_gene: TRBJ2-4
abundance: -
v_gene: TRBV9
d_gene: -
CDR3aa: CASSVEFGNIQYF
CDR3nt: TGTGCCAGCAGCGTAGAGTTTGGAAACATTCAGTACTTC

j_gene: TRBJ2-7
abundance: once
v_gene: TRBV15
d_gene: -
CDR3aa: CTTSRANSRGYEQYF
CDR3nt: TGTACCACCAGCAGAGCGAACTCCCGGGGCTACGAGCAGTACTTC

j_gene: TRBJ2-1
abundance: -
v_gene: TRBV6-6
d_gene: -
CDR3aa: CASSPASSYNEQFF
CDR3nt: TGTGCCAGCAGCCCGGCGAGCTCCTACAATGAGCAGTTCTTC

j_gene: TRBJ2-1
abundance: -
v_gene: TRBV20-1
d_gene: -
CDR3aa: CSAIPRSSYNEQFF
CDR3nt: TGCAGTGCCATCCCCCGTAGCTCCTACAATGAGCAGTTCTTC

j_gene: TRBJ2-5
abundance: -
v_gene: TRBV20-1
d_gene: -
CDR3aa: CSAETGPAGETQYF
CDR3nt: TGCAGTGCTGAAACAGGGCCCGCCGGGGAGACCCAGTACTTC

j_gene: TRBJ2-1
abundance: few
v_gene: TRBV5-1
d_gene: TRBD2
CDR3aa: CASSSELAFYNEQFF
CDR3nt: TGCGCCAGCAGCTCTGAACTAGCGTTCTACAATGAGCAGTTCTTC

j_gene: TRBJ2-1
abundance: -
v_gene: TRBV7-3
d_gene: TRBD1
CDR3aa: CASSLTGGLNNEQFF
CDR3nt: TGTGCCAGCAGCTTGACAGGGGGACTGAACAATGAGCAGTTCTTC

j_gene: TRBJ2-7
abundance: few
v_gene: TRBV27
d_gene: TRBD1
CDR3aa: CASSLTGGSRYEQYF
CDR3nt: TGTGCCAGCAGTTTAACAGGGGGCTCGAGGTACGAGCAGTACTTC

j_gene: TRBJ2-5
abundance: -
v_gene: TRBV9
d_gene: -
CDR3aa: CASSVAQGIEEQYF
CDR3nt: TGTGCCAGCAGCGTAGCCCAGGGAATAGAAGAGCAGTACTTC

j_gene: TRBJ2-5
abundance: -
v_gene: TRBV7-2
d_gene: TRBD2
CDR3aa: CASSSGTSGGGETQYF
CDR3nt: TGTGCCAGCAGCTCTGGGACTAGCGGGGGGGGAGAGACCCAGTACTTC

j_gene: TRBJ2-2
abundance: once
v_gene: TRBV3-1
d_gene: TRBD2
CDR3aa: CASSQELAGGDTGELFF
CDR3nt: TGTGCCAGCAGCCAAGAACTAGCGGGAGGGGACACCGGGGAGCTGTTTTTT

j_gene: TRBJ1-1
abundance: -
v_gene: TRBV20-1
d_gene: -
CDR3aa: CSARDTFWDNRNTEAFF
CDR3nt: TGCAGTGCTAGAGATACCTTTTGGGACAACAGGAACACTGAAGCTTTCTTT

j_gene: TRBJ1-2
abundance: -
v_gene: TRBV5-1
d_gene: -
CDR3aa: CASSRDDRRAYGYTF
CDR3nt: TGCGCCAGCAGCCGGGACGACAGACGCGCATATGGCTACACCTTC

j_gene: TRBJ2-1
abundance: -
v_gene: TRBV7-8
d_gene: TRBD2
CDR3aa: CASSPILAARRYNEQFF
CDR3nt: TGTGCCAGCAGCCCCATACTAGCGGCTCGTAGATACAATGAGCAGTTCTTC

j_gene: TRBJ2-7
abundance: -
v_gene: TRBV12-3/TRBV12-4
d_gene: TRBD1
CDR3aa: CASRLGTGGSYEQYF
CDR3nt: TGTGCCAGCAGGCTGGGGACAGGGGGGTCCTACGAGCAGTACTTC

j_gene: TRBJ2-1
abundance: once
v_gene: TRBV5-1
d_gene: TRBD2
CDR3aa: CASSLGLAGGGDEQFF
CDR3nt: TGCGCCAGCAGCTTGGGACTAGCGGGAGGGGGAGATGAGCAGTTCTTC

j_gene: TRBJ1-2
abundance: -
v_gene: TRBV12-3/TRBV12-4
d_gene: TRBD1
CDR3aa: CASSFQSRQGVDGYTF
CDR3nt: TGTGCCAGCAGTTTTCAGTCCAGACAGGGAGTGGATGGCTACACCTTC

j_gene: TRBJ2-7
abundance: -
v_gene: TRBV4-2
d_gene: TRBD2
CDR3aa: CASAYLAEDYEQYF
CDR3nt: TGTGCCAGCGCCTATCTAGCGGAAGATTACGAGCAGTACTTC

j_gene: TRBJ2-1
abundance: few
v_gene: TRBV29-1
d_gene: -
CDR3aa: CSGDPYNEQFF
CDR3nt: TGCAGCGGGGACCCCTACAATGAGCAGTTCTTC

j_gene: TRBJ2-2
abundance: once
v_gene: TRBV2
d_gene: -
CDR3aa: CASSIKSDTGELFF
CDR3nt: TGTGCCAGCAGTATTAAGTCGGACACCGGGGAGCTGTTTTTT

j_gene: TRBJ2-7
abundance: -
v_gene: TRBV25-1
d_gene: TRBD1
CDR3aa: CASSAHEPIWDRGIYEQYF
CDR3nt: TGTGCCAGCAGTGCACACGAACCAATCTGGGACAGGGGGATTTACGAGCAGTACTTC

j_gene: TRBJ1-1
abundance: -
v_gene: TRBV7-9
d_gene: -
CDR3aa: CASSFSFGNTEAFF
CDR3nt: TGTGCCAGCAGCTTTTCGTTTGGTAACACTGAAGCTTTCTTT

j_gene: TRBJ2-2
abundance: few
v_gene: TRBV12-3/TRBV12-4
d_gene: TRBD2
CDR3aa: CASTRLAGVSNTGELFF
CDR3nt: TGTGCCAGCACTCGGCTAGCGGGGGTTTCGAACACCGGGGAGCTGTTTTTT

j_gene: TRBJ2-1
abundance: -
v_gene: TRBV24-1
d_gene: TRBD2
CDR3aa: CATSDATSGAYNEQFF
CDR3nt: TGTGCCACCAGTGATGCGACTAGCGGAGCCTACAATGAGCAGTTCTTC